The 11 T cell receptor beta chains below were found in one sample sequenced in a study of cytomegalovirus exposure and HLA in healthy donors. The study ran its PCR with 60 Vbeta and 13 Jbeta primers. Sequenced by immunoSEQ multiplex PCR; TCRdb stores in-frame clones only, minus some. The sample includes 130,000 or so clones, about 80% of them seen just once. What was sequenced was PBMCs. The receptors here all came from a man between 25 and 39 years old in good health and CMV-seronegative.

V and J are TRBV9 and TRBJ2-1; 7 bases line up with TRBD2. The CDR3 is made up of 14 amino acids. J lost 6 bases, V lost 0 bases, and 3 bases had no gene match. Looked up from germline, CDR1 is SGDLS and CDR2 is YYNGEE. For the CDR3, the DNA is TGTGCCAGCAGCGTAGTACTAGCGAGCAATGAGCAGTTCTTC. This sequence encodes CASSVVLASNEQFF. Complete variable domain (other parts from reference TRBV9 and TRBJ2-1): DSGVTQTPKHLITATGQRVTLRCSPRSGDLSVYWYQQSLDQGLQFLIQYYNGEERAKGNILERFSAQQFPDLHSELNLSSLELGDSALYFCASSVVLASNEQFFGPGTRLTVL.

The chain has TRBV7-8 and TRBJ1-6; 9 nucleotides line up with TRBD1. The CDR3 loop spans 15 amino acids. Germline trimming cut 3 bases from V and 8 bases from J; bases unmatched to any gene: 5. The germline V gene has CDR1 SGHVS and CDR2 FQNEAQ. DNA of the CDR3: TGTGCCAGCAGCTTCCCCGGACAGGGGCATTCACCCCTCCACTTT. It is translated as CASSFPGQGHSPLHF.

This clone turned up a few times. The rearrangement joins TRBV7-8 to TRBJ2-2; TRBD2 might be the D (6 bases). Per germline, CDR1 SGHVS and CDR2 FQNEAQ. With 5 bases removed from V and 4 bases from J, the gap between germline ends came to 20 bases. The CDR3 contains 17 residues. CDR3 coding DNA: TGTGCCAGCAGCCCGGGACGTCCCACAGCGGGCACCGGGGAGCTGTTTTTT. Its translation is CASSPGRPTAGTGELFF.

This chain connects TRBV27 to TRBJ2-2, with 10 bases fitting TRBD1. CDR1 is MNHEY and CDR2 is SMNVEV in the germline V gene (reference sequence). The V gene end was trimmed by 6 bases and the J gene end by 3 bases; junction bases not matched to a gene: 7. The length of the CDR3 is 16 residues. CDR3 protein: CASSILGTGDTGELFF. The CDR3, as DNA: TGTGCCAGCAGCATACTTGGGACAGGGGACACCGGGGAGCTGTTTTTT.

The gene calls are TRBV7-3 and TRBJ2-7; a possible D gene is TRBD2 (6 bases). The CDR3 is made up of 14 amino acids. Trimming took off 5 bases at V and 0 bases at J, with 11 bases between the two ends. The V gene's germline CDR1 is SGHTA and CDR2 FQGTGA. Here the CDR3 DNA reads TGTGCCAGCAGCCCAGGGACTTTCTCCTACGAGCAGTACTTC. This translates into CASSPGTFSYEQYF. Variable domain in full (rest from reference TRBV7-3 and TRBJ2-7): GAGVSQTPSNKVTEKGKYVELRCDPISGHTALYWYRQSLGQGPEFLIYFQGTGAADDSGLPNDRFFAVRPEGSVSTLKIQRTERGDSAVYLCASSPGTFSYEQYFGPGTRLTVT.

This rearrangement joins TRBV5-6 to TRBJ2-7, with a tentative D call TRBD1 (6 bases). Germline lookup yields CDR1 SGHDT and CDR2 YYEEEE. The CDR3 extends over 13 amino acids. V was pared by 4 bases and J by 6 bases, with 14 bases between. The CDR3 sequence is CASSLGTGSEQYF. CDR3 nucleotides: TGTGCCAGCAGCCTAGGAACAGGGTCCGAGCAGTACTTC.

The V gene is TRBV29-1, the J gene TRBJ1-6; D is perhaps TRBD1 (5 bases). The V end lost 4 bases, the J end lost 8 bases, and 12 bases lay between the germline ends. The length of the CDR3 is 13 residues. The germline V gene encodes CDR1 SQVTM and CDR2 ANQGSEA. The CDR3 loop reads CSVATGGDSPLHF. The CDR3 region has the DNA TGCAGCGTTGCTACAGGAGGGGATTCACCCCTCCACTTT.

The chain joins TRBV4-3 to TRBJ1-2, with D unclear. V was clipped by 0 bases and J by 7 bases, with 9 bases between them. Germline loops: CDR1 LGHNA, CDR2 YSLEER. This CDR3 spans 13 amino acids. DNA of the CDR3: TGCGCCAGCAGCCAAGAAATAGTTGGTGGCTACACCTTC. Protein sequence: CASSQEIVGGYTF.

This clone appeared once. V gene TRBV30 combines with J gene TRBJ2-7; TRBD1 agrees at 12 bases. The CDR3 is 18 amino acids. Germline V gene sequence: CDR1 GTSNPN, CDR2 SVGIG (reference sequence). J was trimmed by 1 base and V by 2 bases; bases with no gene match: 12. CDR3 sequence: CAWSSGTGGLTRSYEQYF. CDR3 coding DNA: TGTGCCTGGAGTTCCGGGACAGGGGGCCTTACTAGGTCCTACGAGCAGTACTTC.

This chain links TRBV4-1 with TRBJ2-5; D might be TRBD2 (5 bases). This CDR3 is built from 13 residues. Trimming stripped 1 base from V and 3 bases from J, with 6 bases between. In germline, CDR1 is MGHRA, CDR2 YSYEKL. The CDR3 DNA reads as TGCGCCAGCAGCCAAGTGGGAGAAGAGACCCAGTACTTC. This translates into CASSQVGEETQYF.

The genes are TRBV5-8 and TRBJ2-1; 9 bases fit TRBD2. With 6 bases clipped from V and 8 bases from J, the junction kept 12 bases outside the gene matches. CDR3 size: 15 residues. The germline CDR1 and CDR2 sequences are SGHTS and YDEGEE. CDR3 region: CASTRRLAARDEQFF. In DNA form, the CDR3 reads TGTGCCAGCACCAGGCGACTAGCGGCCCGGGATGAGCAGTTCTTC.